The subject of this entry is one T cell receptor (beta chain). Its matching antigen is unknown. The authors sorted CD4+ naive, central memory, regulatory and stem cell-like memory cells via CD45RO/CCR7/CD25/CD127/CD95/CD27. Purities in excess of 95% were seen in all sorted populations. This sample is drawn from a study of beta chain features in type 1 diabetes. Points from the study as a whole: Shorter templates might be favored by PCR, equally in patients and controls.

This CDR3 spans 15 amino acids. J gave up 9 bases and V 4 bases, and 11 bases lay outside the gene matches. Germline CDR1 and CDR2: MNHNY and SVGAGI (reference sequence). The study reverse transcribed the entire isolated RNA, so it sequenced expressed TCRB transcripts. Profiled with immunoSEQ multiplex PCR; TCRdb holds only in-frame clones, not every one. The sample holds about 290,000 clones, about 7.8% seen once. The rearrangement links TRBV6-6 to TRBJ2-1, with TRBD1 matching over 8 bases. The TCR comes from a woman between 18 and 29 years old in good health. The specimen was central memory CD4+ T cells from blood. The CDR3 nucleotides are TGTGCCAGCAGTTCCGGACAGGGCCGGAGGGGTGAGCAGTTCTTC. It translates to CASSSGQGRRGEQFF.